The source of this T cell receptor (beta chain) is a study of technical replicates of blood from several donors (dated by TCRdb to 2017 to 2019). The receptor library was made with the immunoSEQ multiplex PCR assay. As stored in TCRdb, this immuneACCESS dataset retains in-frame rearrangements with V and J assigned. A fraction of the clones does not appear; measured against another copy, unresolved V genes explain less than half of the discrepancy, and the remainder lacks a known reason. The sample records 80,000 to 100,000 clones, about 96% of which are singletons. In total, the top ten clones hold 0.21% of the sample. The germline V gene supplies CDR1 SGHDT and CDR2 YYEEEE. V ends up 0 bases short and J 2 bases short, with an unmatched junction base count of 10. The CDR3 has 18 amino acids, counting the end cysteine and phenylalanine. Just CDR3 DNA is preserved here, 54 bases in frame from base 1.

As concerns this clone: Its cognate antigen has yet to be identified. Base-call qualities are not available, and no considerably larger clone is one nucleotide away.

The rearrangement joined TRBV5-6 to TRBJ1-2, with TRBD1 identical over 10 junction bases. The receptor was isolated from a human donor in good health. Sequencing was done on a sample of T cells isolated from PBMCs. The sequenced DNA: TGTGCCAGCAGCTTGGAAGGCCCCGGGACAGGGGCCAACTATGGCTACACCTTC. This encodes CASSLEGPGTGANYGYTF. Here the CDR3 is joined to the reference TRBV5-6 and TRBJ1-2 genes, and the full variable domain is: DAGVTQSPTHLIKTRGQQVTLRCSPKSGHDTVSWYQQALGQGPQFIFQYYEEEERQRGNFPDRFSGHQFPNYSSELNVNALLLGDSALYLCASSLEGPGTGANYGYTFGSGTRLTVV.